This entry lists 23 T cell receptor beta chains sequenced from one sample in a study of cytomegalovirus exposure and HLA in healthy donors. TCRdb's copy holds only in-frame clones and misses some; the assay was immunoSEQ multiplex PCR. Here the sample spans some 170,000 clones, approximately 86% being singletons. The specimen sequenced was PBMCs. Receptors were obtained from a woman aged 18-30 years in good health and CMV-seronegative.

This sequence joins TRBV12-5 and TRBJ2-1, with 11 bases matching TRBD2. With V trimmed by 6 bases and J by 4 bases, 5 bases remained unmatched. The CDR3 loop spans 15 amino acids. CDR1 LGHNT and CDR2 FRNRAP come from the germline V gene. This CDR3 reads CASGLTSGTYNEQFF. The CDR3 bases are TGTGCTAGTGGCTTGACTAGCGGGACGTACAATGAGCAGTTCTTC.

V gene TRBV6-4 combines with J gene TRBJ1-6; D unresolved. This CDR3 spans 13 amino acids. The V and J ends lost 4 bases and 3 bases respectively, with 4 bases between them. Germline V CDR1 and CDR2: MRHNA, SNTAGT. CDR3 nucleotides: TGTGCCAGCAGTGTGAGCTATAATTCACCCCTCCACTTT. This gives the protein CASSVSYNSPLHF.

The chain recombines TRBV4-3 with TRBJ2-3, with D possibly matching TRBD2 (6 bases). The CDR3 loop spans 16 amino acids. Between the trimmed V and J ends, which lost 3 bases and 3 bases, there was a span of 16 bases. The V gene's germline CDR1 is LGHNA and CDR2 YSLEER. CDR3 nucleotide sequence: TGCGCCAGCAGCCAGCGTCTTATAGCGGTAACAGATACGCAGTATTTT. Its translation is CASSQRLIAVTDTQYF.

This chain links TRBV13 with TRBJ2-3; D is perhaps TRBD2 (6 bases). Trimming left V 5 bases short and J 0 bases short, with 12 bases between. The CDR3 covers 15 residues. CDR1 and CDR2 (germline): PRHDT, FYEKMQ (reference sequence). CDR3 sequence (DNA): TGTGCCAGCAGCCTTAGCGGCACTAGCACAGATACGCAGTATTTT. Amino acids: CASSLSGTSTDTQYF.

V gene TRBV6-5 combines with J gene TRBJ1-2, with 8 positions matching TRBD1. Germline CDR1 MNHEY, CDR2 SVGAGI. The trim removed 4 bases at V and 2 bases at J, leaving 6 bases unmatched. The CDR3 runs 15 residues. CDR3 protein: CASSSPGQVNYGYTF. The CDR3 region has the DNA TGTGCCAGCAGTTCTCCGGGACAGGTGAACTATGGCTACACCTTC.

This chain connects TRBV6-1 to TRBJ2-7; 8 bases are a match to TRBD1. This CDR3 comprises 13 residues. Per germline, CDR1 MNHNS and CDR2 SASEGT. V lost 6 bases and J lost 2; bases outside the gene matches: 3. CDR3 nucleotide sequence: TGTGCCAGCAGACTGACAGGGGCCTACGAGCAGTACTTC. Translation gives CASRLTGAYEQYF.

At least ten counts were recorded for this clone. The V gene is TRBV7-9, the J gene TRBJ1-5, with 8 bases matching TRBD1. The CDR3 runs to 14 residues. With 5 bases clipped from V and 3 bases from J, the junction kept 3 bases outside the gene matches. Germline V gene data show CDR1 as SEHNR and CDR2 as FQNEAQ (reference sequence). The CDR3 protein is CASSGGQDNQPQHF. CDR3 coding DNA: TGTGCCAGCAGCGGGGGACAGGACAATCAGCCCCAGCATTTT.

The gene calls are TRBV2 and TRBJ2-1; 7 nucleotides match TRBD1. With V trimmed by 6 bases and J by 9 bases, 5 bases remained unmatched. The CDR3 is 12 residues long. Germline values: CDR1 SNHLY, CDR2 FYNNEI. CDR3 sequence reads: CASRRQGPEQFF. The DNA for the CDR3 is TGTGCCAGCAGGAGACAGGGCCCTGAGCAGTTCTTC.

V usage is TRBV5-8 and J usage is TRBJ2-6, with D possibly matching TRBD2 (6 bases). The CDR3 runs 18 residues. V lost 4 bases to trimming and J lost 0 bases, with 17 bases between them. Germline V gene sequence: CDR1 SGHTS, CDR2 YDEGEE. CDR3 sequence reads: CASSPIGGGFSGANVLTF. DNA for the CDR3: TGTGCCAGCAGCCCCATCGGGGGTGGATTCTCTGGGGCCAACGTCCTGACTTTC.

The rearrangement uses TRBV7-9 and TRBJ2-7; D is possibly TRBD2 (5 bases). The V and J ends lost 5 bases and 2 bases respectively, with 13 bases between them. This CDR3 spans 14 amino acids. The germline V gene encodes CDR1 SEHNR and CDR2 FQNEAQ (reference sequence). CDR3: CASSGSDGTYEQYF. The CDR3 DNA reads TGTGCCAGCAGCGGATCGGACGGGACCTACGAGCAGTACTTC.

This rearrangement joins TRBV10-3 to TRBJ2-1; TRBD2 matches 8 bases. With 1 base clipped from V and 0 bases from J, the junction kept 8 bases outside the gene matches. Germline V gene data show CDR1 as ENHRY and CDR2 as SYGVKD. The CDR3 totals 18 residues. In nucleotides, the CDR3 is TGTGCCATCAGTGAGTTCCTCGGGACTAGTTCCTCCTACAATGAGCAGTTCTTC. Its protein is CAISEFLGTSSSYNEQFF.

V gene TRBV7-9 combines with J gene TRBJ2-7, with D tentatively TRBD1 (5 bases). Germline CDR1 and CDR2: SEHNR and FQNEAQ (reference sequence). CDR3 length: 12 amino acids. With 3 bases removed from V and 6 bases from J, the gap between germline ends came to 9 bases. The CDR3 is CASSFNQGEQYF. CDR3 in DNA: TGTGCCAGCAGCTTTAATCAGGGCGAGCAGTACTTC.

This rearrangement joins TRBV4-3 to TRBJ2-1; no definite D call. The CDR3 length is 18 residues. Germline loops: CDR1 LGHNA, CDR2 YSLEER. V was clipped by 0 bases and J by 4 bases, with 19 bases between them. The CDR3 spells CASSQDIRYGIGYNEQFF. The DNA for the CDR3 is TGCGCCAGCAGCCAAGATATCCGTTATGGTATCGGGTACAATGAGCAGTTCTTC.

The DNA for the CDR3 is TGTGCCTGGAGTGGAGGCCGCCTTGAAGCTTTCTTT. Translating gives CAWSGGRLEAFF. The chain is built from TRBV30 and TRBJ1-1; D is undetermined. This CDR3 has 12 residues. CDR1 is GTSNPN and CDR2 is SVGIG in the germline V gene (reference sequence). V gave up 1 base and J gave up 7 bases, with 10 bases separating them.

To note about this clone: A read error may produce the germline difference seen at one junction end. The chain uses TRBV7-2 and TRBJ1-1; 7 bases match TRBD1. The CDR3 spans 15 residues. The V gene's germline CDR1 is SGHTA and CDR2 FQGNSA. CDR3 DNA: TGTGCCAGCAGCCCTTGGACAGGAATGAACGCTGAAGCTTTCTTT. Its protein is CASSPWTGMNAEAFF.

V usage is TRBV29-1 and J usage is TRBJ1-1; 7 bases align to TRBD1. The V and J ends lost 1 base and 6 bases, in that order; junction bases with no gene match: 8. The CDR3 has 14 amino acids. Germline assignment: CDR1 SQVTM and CDR2 ANQGSEA. The CDR3 sequence is CSVEGAQGNAEAFF. The CDR3 DNA reads TGCAGCGTTGAAGGTGCACAGGGGAATGCTGAAGCTTTCTTT. The variable domain in full, completed from reference TRBV29-1 and TRBJ1-1, reads SAVISQKPSRDICQRGTSLTIQCQVDSQVTMMFWYRQQPGQSLTLIATANQGSEATYESGFVIDKFPISRPNLTFSTLTVSNMSPEDSSIYLCSVEGAQGNAEAFFGQGTRLTVV.

At least ten counts were recorded for this clone. The V gene is TRBV28, the J gene TRBJ1-3; no reliable D call. Trimming pared 6 bases from V and 4 bases from J, leaving 13 bases between. The CDR3 sequence is 14 residues long. CDR1 MDHEN and CDR2 SYDVKM come from the germline V gene. The chain's CDR3 is CASRYRPEGNTIYF. CDR3 nucleotides: TGTGCCAGCAGGTACCGACCGGAGGGAAACACCATATATTTT.

This clone was counted a few times. This chain joins TRBV29-1 and TRBJ2-6; D unresolved. The CDR3 length is 16 residues. The germline CDR1 and CDR2 sequences are SQVTM and ANQGSEA. Trimming shortened V by 2 bases and J by 0 bases, and 11 bases separated the two germline ends. The CDR3 DNA follows: TGCAGCGTTGAAAGCAACCGACTCTCTGGGGCCAACGTCCTGACTTTC. It is translated as CSVESNRLSGANVLTF.

This rearrangement joins TRBV5-1 to TRBJ2-7; D may be TRBD1 (5 bases). V was shortened by 0 bases and J by 4 bases, with 11 bases between the two germline ends. Germline V lookup: CDR1 SGHRS, CDR2 YFSETQ. This CDR3 comprises 14 residues. The CDR3 coding sequence is TGCGCCAGCAGCTTGGGGACAAACGTTTACGAGCAGTACTTC. Translation: CASSLGTNVYEQYF. Complete variable domain (other parts from reference TRBV5-1 and TRBJ2-7): KAGVTQTPRYLIKTRGQQVTLSCSPISGHRSVSWYQQTPGQGLQFLFEYFSETQRNKGNFPGRFSGRQFSNSRSEMNVSTLELGDSALYLCASSLGTNVYEQYFGPGTRLTVT.

In its sample, this clone was seen a few times. The chain recombines TRBV12-5 with TRBJ2-2; tentative D call: TRBD1 (6 bases). Germline V CDR1 and CDR2: LGHNT, FRNRAP. The CDR3 is made up of 14 amino acids. Trimming took 4 bases from V and 7 from J, leaving 13 bases between them. CDR3 DNA: TGTGCTAGTGGTTGGACCCAGGGGAACGGGGAGCTGTTTTTT. Translation gives CASGWTQGNGELFF.

V is TRBV5-4 and J is TRBJ2-1; the match to TRBD1 covers 9 bases. The CDR3 consists of 15 residues. Per germline, CDR1 SGHNT and CDR2 YYREEE (reference sequence). The V segment lost 0 bases and the J segment 8 bases; nucleotides outside the gene matches: 6. CDR3 coding DNA: TGTGCCAGCAGCTTGGCGGGACAGGGAGGGGATGAGCAGTTCTTC. Translated: CASSLAGQGGDEQFF.

J is TRBJ2-2 and V is TRBV7-2; TRBD2 is a possible D gene (5 bases). V lost 2 bases and J 1 base, leaving 14 bases between the germline ends. The CDR3 length is 17 residues. Germline-derived CDR1 and CDR2 are SGHTA and FQGNSA. The CDR3 here is CASSLNPLGMNTGELFF. The DNA of the CDR3 is TGTGCCAGCAGCTTAAACCCCCTCGGGATGAACACCGGGGAGCTGTTTTTT.

The CDR3 nucleotides are TGTGCCAGCAGTGAAGGATGGGGCCTGTCCTACGAGCAGTACTTC. Translated: CASSEGWGLSYEQYF. The chain recombines TRBV6-1 with TRBJ2-7; D possibly corresponds to TRBD1 (5 bases). The CDR3 covers 15 residues. CDR1 and CDR2 (germline): MNHNS, SASEGT. Trimming took off 1 base at V and 1 base at J, with 11 bases between the two ends.